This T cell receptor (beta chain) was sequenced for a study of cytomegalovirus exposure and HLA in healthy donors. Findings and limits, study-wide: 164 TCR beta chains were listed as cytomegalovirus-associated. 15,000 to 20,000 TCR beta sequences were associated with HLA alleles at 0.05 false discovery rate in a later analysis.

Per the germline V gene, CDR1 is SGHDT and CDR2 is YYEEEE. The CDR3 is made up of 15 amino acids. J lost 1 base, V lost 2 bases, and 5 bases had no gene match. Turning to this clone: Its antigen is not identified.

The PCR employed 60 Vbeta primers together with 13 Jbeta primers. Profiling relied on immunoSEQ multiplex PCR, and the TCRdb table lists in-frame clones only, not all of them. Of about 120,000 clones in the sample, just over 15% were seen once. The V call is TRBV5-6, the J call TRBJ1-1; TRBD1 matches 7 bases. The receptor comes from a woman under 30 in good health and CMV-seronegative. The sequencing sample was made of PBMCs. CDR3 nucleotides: TGTGCCAGCAGCTTCGTCGAGGGGGCGAACACTGAAGCTTTCTTT. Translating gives CASSFVEGANTEAFF.